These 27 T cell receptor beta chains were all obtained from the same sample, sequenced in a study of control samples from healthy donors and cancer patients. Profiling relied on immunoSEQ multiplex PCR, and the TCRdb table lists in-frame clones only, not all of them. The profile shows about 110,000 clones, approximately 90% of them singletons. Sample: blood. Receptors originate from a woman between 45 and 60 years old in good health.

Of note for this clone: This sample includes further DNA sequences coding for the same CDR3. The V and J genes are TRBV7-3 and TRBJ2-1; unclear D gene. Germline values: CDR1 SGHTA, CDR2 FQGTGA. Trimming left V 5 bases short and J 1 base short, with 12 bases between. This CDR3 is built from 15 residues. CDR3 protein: CASSRVGGSYNEQFF. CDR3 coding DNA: TGTGCCAGCAGCCGGGTGGGTGGGTCCTACAATGAGCAGTTCTTC.

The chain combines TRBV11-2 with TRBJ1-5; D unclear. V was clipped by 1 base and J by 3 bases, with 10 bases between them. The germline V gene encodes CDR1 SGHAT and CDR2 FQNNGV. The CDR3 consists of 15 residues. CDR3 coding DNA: TGTGCCAGCAGCTTAGGATTCGGTAACAATCAGCCCCAGCATTTT. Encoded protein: CASSLGFGNNQPQHF. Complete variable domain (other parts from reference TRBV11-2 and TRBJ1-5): EAGVAQSPRYKIIEKRQSVAFWCNPISGHATLYWYQQILGQGPKLLIQFQNNGVVDDSQLPKDRFSAERLKGVDSTLKIQPAKLEDSAVYLCASSLGFGNNQPQHFGDGTRLSIL.

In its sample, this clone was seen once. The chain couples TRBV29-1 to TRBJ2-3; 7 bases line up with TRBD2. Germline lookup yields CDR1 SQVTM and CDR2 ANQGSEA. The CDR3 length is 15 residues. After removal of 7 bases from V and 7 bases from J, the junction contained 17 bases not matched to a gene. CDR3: CSAPGGPLLTHTQYF. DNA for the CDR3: TGCAGCGCCCCGGGAGGTCCCCTCCTAACACATACGCAGTATTTT.

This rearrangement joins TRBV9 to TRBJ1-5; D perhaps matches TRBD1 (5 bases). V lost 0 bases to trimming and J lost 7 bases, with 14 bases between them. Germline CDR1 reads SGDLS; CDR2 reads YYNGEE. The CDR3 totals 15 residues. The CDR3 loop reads CASSVDPDSLQPQHF. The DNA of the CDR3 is TGTGCCAGCAGCGTAGATCCCGACAGCCTACAGCCCCAGCATTTT.

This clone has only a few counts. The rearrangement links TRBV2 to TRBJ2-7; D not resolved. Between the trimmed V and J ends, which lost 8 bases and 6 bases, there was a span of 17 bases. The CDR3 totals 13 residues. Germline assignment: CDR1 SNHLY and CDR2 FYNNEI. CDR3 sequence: CASLMLLSVEQYV. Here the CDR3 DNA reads TGTGCCAGCTTAATGCTTCTTTCTGTCGAGCAGTACGTC.

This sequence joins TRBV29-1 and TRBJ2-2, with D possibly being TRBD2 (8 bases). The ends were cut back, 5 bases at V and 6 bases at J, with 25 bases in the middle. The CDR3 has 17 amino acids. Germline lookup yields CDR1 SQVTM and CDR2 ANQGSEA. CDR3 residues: CSVRRTGRGREAGELFF. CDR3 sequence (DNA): TGCAGCGTTCGCCGAACAGGAAGGGGGCGGGAGGCCGGGGAGCTGTTTTTT.

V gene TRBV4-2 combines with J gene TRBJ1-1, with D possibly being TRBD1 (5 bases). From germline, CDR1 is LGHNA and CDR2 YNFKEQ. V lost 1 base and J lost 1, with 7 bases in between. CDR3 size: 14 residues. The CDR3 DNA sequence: TGTGCCAGCAGCCAAGGGGGGGGGAACACTGAAGCTTTCTTT. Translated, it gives CASSQGGGNTEAFF.

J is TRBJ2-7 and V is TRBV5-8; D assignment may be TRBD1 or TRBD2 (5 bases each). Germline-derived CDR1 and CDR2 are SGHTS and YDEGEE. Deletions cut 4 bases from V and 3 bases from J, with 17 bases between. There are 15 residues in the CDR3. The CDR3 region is CASSHTGTGHYEQYV. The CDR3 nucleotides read TGTGCCAGCAGCCACACCGGGACCGGACACTACGAGCAGTACGTC.

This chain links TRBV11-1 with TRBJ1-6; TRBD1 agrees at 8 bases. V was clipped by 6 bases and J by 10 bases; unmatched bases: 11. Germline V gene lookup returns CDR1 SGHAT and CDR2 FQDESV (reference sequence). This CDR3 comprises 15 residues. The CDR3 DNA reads TGTGCCAGCAGTTCTGCTAGGACAGGGACCTCACCCCTCCACTTT. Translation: CASSSARTGTSPLHF.

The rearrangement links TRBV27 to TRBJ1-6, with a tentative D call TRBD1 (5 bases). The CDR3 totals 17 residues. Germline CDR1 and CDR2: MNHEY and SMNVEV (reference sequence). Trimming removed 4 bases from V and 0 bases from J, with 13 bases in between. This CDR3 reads CASSWNRPSSYNSPLHF. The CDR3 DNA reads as TGTGCCAGCAGTTGGAACAGGCCCAGCTCCTATAATTCACCCCTCCACTTT.

CDR3 sequence: CASSYLGAAQETQYF. CDR3 coding DNA: TGTGCCAGCAGTTACCTAGGGGCAGCCCAAGAGACCCAGTACTTC. This chain joins TRBV6-5 and TRBJ2-5; tentative D call: TRBD1 (5 bases). Germline assignment: CDR1 MNHEY and CDR2 SVGAGI. The V gene lost 2 bases and the J gene lost 1 base, with 11 bases spanning the gap. CDR3 size: 15 residues.

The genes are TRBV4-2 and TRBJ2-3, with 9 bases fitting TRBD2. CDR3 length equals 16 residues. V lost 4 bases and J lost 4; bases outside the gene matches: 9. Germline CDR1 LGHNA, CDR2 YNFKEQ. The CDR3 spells CASSRGGGGASDTQYF. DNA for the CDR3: TGTGCCAGCAGCCGGGGAGGCGGGGGGGCCTCAGATACGCAGTATTTT.

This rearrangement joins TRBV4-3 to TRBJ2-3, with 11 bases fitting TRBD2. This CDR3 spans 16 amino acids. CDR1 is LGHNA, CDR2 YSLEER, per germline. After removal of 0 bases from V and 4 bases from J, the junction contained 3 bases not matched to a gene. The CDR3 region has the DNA TGCGCCAGCAGCCAAGACTTTAGCGGGGGGGCAGATACGCAGTATTTT. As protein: CASSQDFSGGADTQYF.

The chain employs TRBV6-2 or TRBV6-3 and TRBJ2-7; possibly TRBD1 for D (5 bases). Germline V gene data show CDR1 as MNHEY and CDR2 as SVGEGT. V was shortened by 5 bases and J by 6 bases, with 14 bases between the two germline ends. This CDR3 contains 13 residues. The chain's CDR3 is CASSPPGSREQYV. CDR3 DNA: TGTGCCAGCAGTCCCCCAGGGTCTCGCGAGCAGTACGTC.

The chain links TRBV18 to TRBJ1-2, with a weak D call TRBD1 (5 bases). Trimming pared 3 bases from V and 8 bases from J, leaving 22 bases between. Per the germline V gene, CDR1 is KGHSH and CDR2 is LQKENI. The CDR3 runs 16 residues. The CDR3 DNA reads TGTGCCAGCTCACCTGCACTGGACACTCAATCCGGGGGCTACACCTTC. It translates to CASSPALDTQSGGYTF.

CDR3 bases: TGCAGCCATCGACAGGGGGGTCGGGATGGCTACACCTTC. This encodes CSHRQGGRDGYTF. The chain recombines TRBV29-1 with TRBJ1-2, with 9 positions matching TRBD1. CDR1 SQVTM and CDR2 ANQGSEA come from the germline V gene. The CDR3 has 13 amino acids. With V trimmed by 8 bases and J by 6 bases, 10 bases remained unmatched. The full variable domain, rest sourced from reference TRBV29-1 and TRBJ1-2, is SAVISQKPSRDICQRGTSLTIQCQVDSQVTMMFWYRQQPGQSLTLIATANQGSEATYESGFVIDKFPISRPNLTFSTLTVSNMSPEDSSIYLCSHRQGGRDGYTFGSGTRLTVV.

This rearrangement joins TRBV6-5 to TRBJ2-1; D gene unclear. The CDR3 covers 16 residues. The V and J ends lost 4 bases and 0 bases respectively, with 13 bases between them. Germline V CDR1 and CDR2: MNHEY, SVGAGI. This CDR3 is CASSFLTRSSYNEQFF. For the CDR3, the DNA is TGTGCCAGCAGTTTCCTAACTCGGAGCTCCTACAATGAGCAGTTCTTC.

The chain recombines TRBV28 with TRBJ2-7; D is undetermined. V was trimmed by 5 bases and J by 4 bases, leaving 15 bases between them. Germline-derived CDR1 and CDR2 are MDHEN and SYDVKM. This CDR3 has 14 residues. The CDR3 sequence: CASSRVSGLYEQYV. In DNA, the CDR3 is TGTGCCAGCAGTCGGGTCTCAGGTTTATACGAGCAGTACGTC.

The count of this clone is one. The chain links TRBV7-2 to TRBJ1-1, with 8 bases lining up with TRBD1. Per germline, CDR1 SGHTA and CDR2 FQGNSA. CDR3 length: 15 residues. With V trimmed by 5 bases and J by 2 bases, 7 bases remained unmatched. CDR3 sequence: CASSLGQGLNTEAFF. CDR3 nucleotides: TGTGCCAGCAGCCTCGGACAGGGCTTAAACACTGAAGCTTTCTTT.

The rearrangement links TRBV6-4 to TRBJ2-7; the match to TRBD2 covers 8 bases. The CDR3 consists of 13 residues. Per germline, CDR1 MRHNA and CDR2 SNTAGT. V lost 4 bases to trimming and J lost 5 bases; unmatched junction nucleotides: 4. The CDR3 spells CASSGSGGHEQYV. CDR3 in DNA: TGTGCCAGCAGTGGTTCGGGGGGGCACGAGCAGTACGTC.

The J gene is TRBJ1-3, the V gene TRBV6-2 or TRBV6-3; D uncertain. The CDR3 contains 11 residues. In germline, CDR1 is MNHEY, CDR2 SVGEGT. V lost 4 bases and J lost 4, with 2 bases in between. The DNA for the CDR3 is TGTGCCAGCAGTTTGGGAAACACCATATATTTT. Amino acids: CASSLGNTIYF.

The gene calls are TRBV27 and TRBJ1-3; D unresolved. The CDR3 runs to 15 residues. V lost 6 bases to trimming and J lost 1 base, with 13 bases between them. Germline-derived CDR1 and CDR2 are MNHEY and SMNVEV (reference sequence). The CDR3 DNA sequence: TGTGCCAGCAGCCCATCCCCGGGTTCTGGAAACACCATATATTTT. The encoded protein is CASSPSPGSGNTIYF.

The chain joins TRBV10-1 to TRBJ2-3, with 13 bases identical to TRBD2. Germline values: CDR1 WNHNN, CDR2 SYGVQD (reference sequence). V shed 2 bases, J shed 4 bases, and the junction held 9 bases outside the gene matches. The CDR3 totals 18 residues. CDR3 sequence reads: CASSETLLAGGPSDTQYF. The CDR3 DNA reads TGCGCCAGCAGTGAGACTTTACTAGCGGGGGGGCCGTCAGATACGCAGTATTTT.

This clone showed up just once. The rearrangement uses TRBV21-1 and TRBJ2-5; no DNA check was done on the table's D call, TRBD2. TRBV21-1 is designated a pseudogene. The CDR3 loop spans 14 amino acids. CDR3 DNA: TGTGCCAGCAGCAGGGGACTAGGGTTTGAGACCCAGTACTTC. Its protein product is CASSRGLGFETQYF.

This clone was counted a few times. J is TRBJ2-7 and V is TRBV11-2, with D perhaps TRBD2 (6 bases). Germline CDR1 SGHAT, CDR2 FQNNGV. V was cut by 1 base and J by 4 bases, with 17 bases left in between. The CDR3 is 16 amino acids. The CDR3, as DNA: TGTGCCAGCAGCTTAGCCGGGGGACTTTCCCGTTACGAGCAGTACGTC. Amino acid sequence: CASSLAGGLSRYEQYV.

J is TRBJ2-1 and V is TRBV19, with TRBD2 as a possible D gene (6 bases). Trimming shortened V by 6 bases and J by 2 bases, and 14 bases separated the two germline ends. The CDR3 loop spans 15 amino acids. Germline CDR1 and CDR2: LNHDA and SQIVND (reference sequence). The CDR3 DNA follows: TGTGCCAGTAGGACGGGACTTTTAGCCTACAATGAGCAGTTCTTC. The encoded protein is CASRTGLLAYNEQFF.

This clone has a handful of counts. CDR3 region: CASSDPGGFTEAFF. CDR3 coding DNA: TGTGCCAGCTCCGATCCAGGCGGATTCACTGAAGCTTTCTTT. V and J are TRBV6-5 and TRBJ1-1; the D is unclear. The germline V gene encodes CDR1 MNHEY and CDR2 SVGAGI. The length of the CDR3 is 14 residues. Trimming pared 8 bases from V and 4 bases from J, leaving 17 bases between.